The subject of this entry is one TCR beta chain. Its target antigen remains unknown. The sample holds no much larger clone one base away, and base qualities are not on file. In the prospective study, participants were about 18 to 100 years old, resided in about two dozen geographic areas of the United States, and were enrolled through a virtual design. Cohort assignment in the prospective study relied on participant-reported clinical history from a screening survey and a study questionnaire. Exposed participants had been in contact with someone with a PCR-confirmed or clinician-diagnosed COVID-19 case within 2 weeks of study entry. Each participant in the prospective study had whole blood, serum and a nasopharyngeal or oropharyngeal swab collected by mobile phlebotomists. Participants in the prospective study had the option to provide additional blood draws and questionnaires over a roughly 2-month period. Blood samples from the prospective study were shipped frozen or at room temperature prior to DNA extraction.

This specimen belongs to a study of blood T cell repertoires in COVID-19 (dated by TCRdb to 2018 to 2021). Study-wide context: Samples from collaborators originated in the United States, Italy and Spain and spanned both the acute and convalescent phases of COVID-19. HLA class I and class II types, where available, came from metadata supplied by the sample provider rather than from assay-based typing. The prospective study material was composed of cDNA or gDNA derived from T cells, B-cell-depleted T cells, or PBMCs. The repertoires were made available in a free public database intended to serve as a resource for research on the immune response to SARS-CoV-2. The dataset comprised deeply sampled blood TCRbeta repertoires from subjects exposed to, actively infected with, or recovered from COVID-19. The sample metadata nearly always contained a de-identified subject ID, COVID-19 status, age in years and sex. Samples were obtained from the ongoing ImmuneRACE study (first 160 participants) and from approximately 1,200 subjects provided by 6 global collaborators.

Study-wide findings and limitations: The amount of clinical and demographic metadata varied by source and participant and was provided uncurated.

TCRbeta CDR3 regions were amplified from genomic DNA using the immunoSEQ Assay, a bias-controlled multiplex PCR. From the authors' description of their analysis: Within the assay, amplification of reference gene primers was used to estimate how many nucleated cells each sample contained. Sequence reads were collapsed and filtered to measure the absolute abundance of every unique TCRbeta CDR3 rearrangement. For each sample, productive Simpson clonality was calculated by taking the square root of Simpson's diversity index across productive rearrangements. This is the immuneACCESS table as TCRdb keeps it, with only in-frame sequences that have V and J called. A part of the clones is gone; compared with another copy, unresolved V genes explain less than half, and the rest is unexplained. The V and J calls and clone size are taken from that table; D and trimming were inferred from the DNA. The table for this sample lists about 280,000 clones; about four fifths of them were counted only once. The ten largest account for roughly 5.3% of the sample.

Cut back by 6 bases and 4 bases, the V and J ends lie 15 bases apart. The CDR3 starts with the cysteine, ends with the phenylalanine, and has 14 residues. Only CDR3 DNA is held: 42 bases, read in frame from base 1. Reading the germline V gene (reference sequence) gives CDR1 LNHDA and CDR2 SQIVND. The sample comprised PBMCs or T cells enriched from blood (not recorded which). The TCR comes from a man aged 40-49 years who had been exposed to COVID-19. This sequence uses TRBV19 and TRBJ2-5; the D segment could be TRBD1, given 6 matching bases. The nucleotide sequence reads as follows: TGTGCCAGTAGGCGGACAGTTTTAAGAGAGACCCAGTACTTC. Translated, it reads CASRRTVLRETQYF.